The T cell receptor (beta chain) described here comes from a study of blood T cell repertoires in COVID-19. The overall study: T cells, B-cell-depleted T cells, or PBMCs provided the cDNA or gDNA that served as material.

Measured with immunoSEQ multiplex PCR; TCRdb has only the in-frame clones, and not every one. This table has 200,000 or so clones, roughly 90% appearing once. V lost 2 bases, J lost 6 bases, and 4 bases lay in between. The CDR3 is 11 residues long. Germline V gene sequence: CDR1 MNHEY, CDR2 SVGAGI. This TCR was sampled from a man aged 45-65 years with COVID-19, enrolled during active disease. Sequences were obtained from peripheral blood. V usage is TRBV6-5 and J usage is TRBJ2-5; no clear D gene. CDR3 nucleotides: TGTGCCAGCAGTTACAGCAAGACCCAGTACTTC. Its protein product is CASSYSKTQYF.